The 9 T cell receptor beta chains listed next were all sequenced from one sample in a study of control samples from healthy donors and cancer patients. Method: immunoSEQ multiplex PCR; TCRdb's copy keeps in-frame clones and lacks some. The top ten clones hold approximately 1.5% of a sample with about 90,000 clones, 90% to 95% of them seen once. The sequenced sample was blood. The receptors stem from a woman aged 25 to 39 in good health.

This rearrangement joins TRBV15 to TRBJ2-3, with TRBD2 matching 11 bases. Germline values: CDR1 LNHNV, CDR2 YYDKDF (reference sequence). Germline trimming cut 8 bases from V and 1 base from J; bases unmatched to any gene: 8. This CDR3 has 16 amino acids. CDR3 loop: CATGTSGLAGTDTQYF. The CDR3 nucleotides read TGTGCCACCGGAACCTCGGGACTAGCGGGCACAGATACGCAGTATTTT.

This chain links TRBV6-5 with TRBJ1-1; D remains unclear. This CDR3 region has 13 residues. CDR1 is MNHEY and CDR2 is SVGAGI in the germline V gene. Trimming pared 2 bases from V and 3 bases from J, leaving 7 bases between. CDR3 coding DNA: TGTGCCAGCAGTTACAGGAGAGACACTGAAGCTTTCTTT. It encodes CASSYRRDTEAFF.

This chain joins TRBV28 and TRBJ2-6; tentatively, D is TRBD2 (5 bases). Germline CDR1 is MDHEN and CDR2 is SYDVKM. The V end lost 6 bases, the J end lost 4 bases, and 13 bases lay between the germline ends. The CDR3 is made up of 15 amino acids. Here the CDR3 DNA reads TGTGCCAGCAGCCCAACTAGACCCGGGGCCAACGTCCTGACTTTC. It specifies CASSPTRPGANVLTF.

This clone turned up a few times. The chain employs TRBV6-1 and TRBJ2-5; 11 bases align to TRBD2. The J segment lost 5 bases and the V segment lost 0 bases, leaving 5 bases of the junction unmatched. The V gene's germline CDR1 is MNHNS and CDR2 SASEGT. The CDR3 is made up of 16 amino acids. Here the CDR3 DNA reads TGTGCCAGCAGTGAAGCTGTAGCTAGCGGGGGGGAGACCCAGTACTTC. Encoded protein: CASSEAVASGGETQYF.

This sequence joins TRBV19 and TRBJ1-2; a weak D match, TRBD1 (5 bases). The CDR3 consists of 14 residues. Germline assignment: CDR1 LNHDA and CDR2 SQIVND (reference sequence). V was trimmed by 3 bases and J by 4 bases, leaving 12 bases between them. CDR3 nucleotide sequence: TGTGCCAGTAGTATTCCCCGGGACGGCTATGGCTACACCTTC. Protein: CASSIPRDGYGYTF. The entire variable domain, with the rest obtained from reference TRBV19 and TRBJ1-2, is as follows: DGGITQSPKYLFRKEGQNVTLSCEQNLNHDAMYWYRQDPGQGLRLIYYSQIVNDFQKGDIAEGYSVSREKKESFPLTVTSAQKNPTAFYLCASSIPRDGYGYTFGSGTRLTVV.

The chain employs TRBV7-9 and TRBJ2-5; D is perhaps TRBD1 (5 bases). Trimming removed 5 bases from V and 1 base from J, with 11 bases in between. CDR3 size: 14 residues. Germline-derived CDR1 and CDR2 are SEHNR and FQNEAQ (reference sequence). The CDR3 bases are TGTGCCAGCAGCGCCTCAGGGTTCCAAGAGACCCAGTACTTC. Its translation: CASSASGFQETQYF.

The rearrangement links TRBV6-5 to TRBJ1-1; no reliable D call. This CDR3 has 13 amino acids. The V end lost 5 bases, the J end lost 1 base, and 8 bases lay between the germline ends. Germline-derived CDR1 and CDR2 are MNHEY and SVGAGI. The CDR3 nucleotides are TGTGCCAGCAGTCCCCCCACGAACACTGAAGCTTTCTTT. Translated: CASSPPTNTEAFF.

The V and J genes are TRBV5-1 and TRBJ2-3; D uncertain. Trimming took 5 bases from V and 5 from J, leaving 9 bases between them. The CDR3 is 12 amino acids. Germline lookup yields CDR1 SGHRS and CDR2 YFSETQ. CDR3 in amino acids: CASSQTIDTQYF. Here the CDR3 DNA reads TGCGCCAGCAGTCAGACCATAGATACGCAGTATTTT.

In this sample, this clone turned up once. The J gene is TRBJ1-2, the V gene TRBV10-3; 9 bases match TRBD1. J was trimmed by 6 bases and V by 0 bases; bases with no gene match: 2. Germline V lookup: CDR1 ENHRY, CDR2 SYGVKD. CDR3 length equals 14 residues. The CDR3 sequence: CAISESGTGHGYTF. DNA for the CDR3: TGTGCCATCAGTGAGTCGGGGACAGGGCATGGCTACACCTTC.